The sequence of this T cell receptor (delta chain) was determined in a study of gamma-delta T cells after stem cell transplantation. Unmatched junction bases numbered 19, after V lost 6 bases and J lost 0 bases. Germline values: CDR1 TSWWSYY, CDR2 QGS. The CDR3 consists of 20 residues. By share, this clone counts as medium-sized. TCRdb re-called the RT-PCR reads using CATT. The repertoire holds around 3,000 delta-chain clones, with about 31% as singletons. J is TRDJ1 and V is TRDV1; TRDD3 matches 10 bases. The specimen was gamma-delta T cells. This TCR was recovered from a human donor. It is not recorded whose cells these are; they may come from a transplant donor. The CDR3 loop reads CALGPKWGILTLTYTDKLIF. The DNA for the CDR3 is TGTGCTCTTGGACCCAAATGGGGGATACTTACTCTAACGTACACCGATAAACTCATCTTT.